This entry features one TCR beta chain sequence. Its antigen is undetermined. The read falls 3 residues short of the CDR3 end, and the missing part is taken from the germline J gene. The source of the sample is a study of T cells in women clearing cervical HPV infection. Across the whole study: HLA type could not be excluded as a confounder. General study findings and limits: Effector/memory and HPV-specific T cells were not isolated, and association timing is unknown.

The repertoire was sequenced with immunoSEQ multiplex PCR; TCRdb's copy has only in-frame clones and lacks some. Its table records approximately 16,000 clones. V gave up 3 bases and J gave up 5 bases; unmatched junction bases: 10. The CDR3 is made up of 16 amino acids. CDR1 and CDR2 (germline): KGHSH, LQKENI. The TCR originated in a woman aged 18-69 years with a cervical HPV16 infection that either progressed to CIN3+ or cleared (not recorded which). V gene TRBV18 combines with J gene TRBJ2-7, with 10 bases fitting TRBD1. The sequenced sample was blood buffy coat. CDR3 protein: CASSPRPGTGAHEQYF. Incomplete CDR3 DNA: TGTGCCAGCTCACCCCGACCCGGGACAGGGGCCCACGAG.